The 9 T cell receptor beta chains below all came from one sample that was sequenced in a study of Graves' ophthalmopathy and Graves' hyperthyroidism. CDR3 regions of TCR beta were amplified from RNA transcripts. HTBI primers were employed in first-round RT-PCR, then a second-round multiplex PCR followed. TCRdb reprocessed the multiplex PCR reads with MiXCR, giving one entry per CDR3 protein. The data hold some 160,000 distinct CDR3 sequences, with roughly two fifths observed a single time. Sequencing used peripheral blood. The source of these receptors is a man younger than 45 with Graves' ophthalmopathy.

This clonotype showed up many times. The chain couples TRBV30 to TRBJ2-7; possibly TRBD2 for D (5 bases). The germline V gene encodes CDR1 GTSNPN and CDR2 SVGIG (reference sequence). The CDR3 length is 13 residues. Trimming took 3 bases from V and 0 from J, leaving 9 bases between them. The CDR3 region has the DNA TGTGCCTGGAGAAGGCTAGCCTCCTACGAGCAGTACTTC. Amino acids: CAWRRLASYEQYF.

The chain uses TRBV20-1 and TRBJ2-5; D remains ambiguous. With 3 bases removed from V and 6 bases from J, the gap between germline ends came to 11 bases. CDR3 size: 12 residues. The germline V gene encodes CDR1 DFQATT and CDR2 SNEGSKA (reference sequence). CDR3 loop: CSASPDDQTQYF. The CDR3 bases are TGCAGTGCTAGTCCGGACGACCAGACCCAGTACTTC.

This chain connects TRBV30 to TRBJ2-7, with unresolved D. Looked up from germline, CDR1 is GTSNPN and CDR2 is SVGIG (reference sequence). V shed 3 bases and J shed 5 bases, with 8 bases lying between them. The CDR3 runs 11 residues. The CDR3 coding sequence is TGTGCCTGGAGGGGTGCGGACGAGCAGTACTTC. Protein product: CAWRGADEQYF. The entire variable domain, with the rest obtained from reference TRBV30 and TRBJ2-7, is as follows: SQTIHQWPATLVQPVGSPLSLECTVEGTSNPNLYWYRQAAGRGLQLLFYSVGIGQISSEVPQNLSASRPQDRQFILSSKKLLLSDSGFYLCAWRGADEQYFGPGTRLTVT.

This clonotype was found many times. This chain connects TRBV6-2 or TRBV6-3 to TRBJ1-5; the match to TRBD1 covers 7 bases. This CDR3 has 15 amino acids. Trimming took 6 bases from V and 4 from J; bases not matched to a gene: 9. Germline V gene lookup returns CDR1 MNHEY and CDR2 SVGEGT. CDR3 nucleotides: TGTGCCAGCAGGGCGACAGGGCGGGGGAATCAGCCCCAGCATTTT. Translated, it gives CASRATGRGNQPQHF.

This chain joins TRBV11-2 and TRBJ1-1; 7 bases fit TRBD1. Germline CDR1 SGHAT, CDR2 FQNNGV. After removal of 5 bases from V and 1 base from J, the junction contained 7 bases not matched to a gene. The CDR3 runs 15 residues. In DNA, the CDR3 is TGTGCCAGCAGCCACCGGACAGGAGGGAACACTGAAGCTTTCTTT. Translating gives CASSHRTGGNTEAFF.

In this sample, this clonotype turned up once. This chain joins TRBV6-5 and TRBJ2-7, with 8 bases fitting TRBD1. The junction had 6 bases not matched to a gene; V was cut back by 2 bases and J by 0 bases. CDR3 length: 16 amino acids. Germline CDR1 reads MNHEY; CDR2 reads SVGAGI. The CDR3 DNA is TGTGCCAGCAGTTACCAAGGACAGGGCTTCTCCTACGAGCAGTACTTC. Protein product: CASSYQGQGFSYEQYF.

Ten or more counts support this clonotype. The rearrangement uses TRBV6-5 and TRBJ2-2, with D unclear. V lost 8 bases and J 0 bases, leaving 7 bases between the germline ends. The CDR3 length is 13 residues. Germline V gives CDR1 MNHEY, CDR2 SVGAGI. The CDR3 protein is CASRRANTGELFF. Written as DNA, the CDR3 is TGTGCCAGCCGAAGGGCGAACACCGGGGAGCTGTTTTTT.

This clonotype appeared many times. The V gene is TRBV28, the J gene TRBJ2-7; 7 positions agree with TRBD2. The CDR3 totals 17 residues. Germline CDR1 is MDHEN and CDR2 is SYDVKM. The ends lost 5 bases at V and 6 bases at J; junction bases unmatched: 19. CDR3 coding DNA: TGTGCCAGCAGTCCAGCGACTGTTAGCGGGTTCCCTAGCGAGCAGTACTTC. Translating gives CASSPATVSGFPSEQYF.

This clonotype appeared a single time. CDR3 nucleotides: TGTGCCAGCAGTTTAGCGCTTGACCCCCGGGGAATGAACACTGAAGCTTTCTTT. Its translation: CASSLALDPRGMNTEAFF. The V call is TRBV12-3 or TRBV12-4, the J call TRBJ1-1; D call uncertain. The CDR3 covers 18 residues. The V end was cut by 0 bases, the J end by 0 bases, with 17 bases between.